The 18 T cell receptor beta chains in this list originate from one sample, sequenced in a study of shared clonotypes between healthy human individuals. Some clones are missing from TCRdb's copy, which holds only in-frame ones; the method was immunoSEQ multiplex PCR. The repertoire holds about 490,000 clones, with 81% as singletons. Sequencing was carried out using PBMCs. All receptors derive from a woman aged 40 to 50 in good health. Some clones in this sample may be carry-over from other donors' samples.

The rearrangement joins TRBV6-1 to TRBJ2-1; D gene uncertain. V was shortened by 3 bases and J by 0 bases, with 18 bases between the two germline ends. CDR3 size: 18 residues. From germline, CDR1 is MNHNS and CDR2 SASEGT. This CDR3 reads CASSDLRLRAHSYNEQFF. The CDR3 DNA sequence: TGTGCCAGCAGTGACCTACGGTTAAGGGCCCACTCCTACAATGAGCAGTTCTTC.

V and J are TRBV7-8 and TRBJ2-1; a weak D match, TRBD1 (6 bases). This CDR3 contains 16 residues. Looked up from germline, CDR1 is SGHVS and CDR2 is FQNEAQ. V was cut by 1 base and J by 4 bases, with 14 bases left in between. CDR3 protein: CASSLEGTTEYNEQFF. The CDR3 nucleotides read TGTGCCAGCAGCTTAGAGGGGACAACCGAATACAATGAGCAGTTCTTC.

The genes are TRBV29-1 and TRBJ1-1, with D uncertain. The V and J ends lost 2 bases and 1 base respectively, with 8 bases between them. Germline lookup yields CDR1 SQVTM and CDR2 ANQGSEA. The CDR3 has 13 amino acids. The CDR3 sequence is CSVEIQQNTEAFF. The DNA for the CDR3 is TGCAGCGTTGAAATACAGCAGAACACTGAAGCTTTCTTT.

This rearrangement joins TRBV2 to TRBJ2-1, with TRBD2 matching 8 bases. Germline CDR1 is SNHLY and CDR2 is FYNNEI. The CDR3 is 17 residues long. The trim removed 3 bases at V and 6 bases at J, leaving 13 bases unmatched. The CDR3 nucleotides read TGTGCCAGCAGTGATAGCCTCTTTAGCGGGACCGGCAATGAGCAGTTCTTC. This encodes CASSDSLFSGTGNEQFF.

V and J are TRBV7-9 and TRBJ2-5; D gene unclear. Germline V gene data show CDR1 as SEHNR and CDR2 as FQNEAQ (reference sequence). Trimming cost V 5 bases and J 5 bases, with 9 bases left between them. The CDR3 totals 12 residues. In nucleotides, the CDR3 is TGTGCCAGCAGCCCTTGGGTCGAGACCCAGTACTTC. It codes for CASSPWVETQYF.

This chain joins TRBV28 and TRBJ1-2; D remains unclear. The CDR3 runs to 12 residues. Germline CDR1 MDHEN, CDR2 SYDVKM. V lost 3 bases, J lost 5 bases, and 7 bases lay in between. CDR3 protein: CASSFLGYGYTF. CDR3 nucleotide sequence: TGTGCCAGCAGTTTCTTGGGTTATGGCTACACCTTC.

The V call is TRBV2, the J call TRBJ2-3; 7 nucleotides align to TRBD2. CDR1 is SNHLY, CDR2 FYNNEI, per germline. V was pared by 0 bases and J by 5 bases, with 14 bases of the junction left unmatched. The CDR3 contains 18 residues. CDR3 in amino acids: CASSEARLAARAGDTQYF. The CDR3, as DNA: TGTGCCAGCAGTGAAGCGCGGCTAGCGGCCAGAGCGGGAGATACGCAGTATTTT.

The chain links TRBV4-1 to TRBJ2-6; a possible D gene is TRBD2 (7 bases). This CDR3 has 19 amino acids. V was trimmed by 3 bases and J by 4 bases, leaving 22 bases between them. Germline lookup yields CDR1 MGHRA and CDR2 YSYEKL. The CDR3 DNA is TGCGCCAGCAGCCAGATCCTTTCGGGGGGCGCGTCAGGGGCCAACGTCCTGACTTTC. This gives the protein CASSQILSGGASGANVLTF.

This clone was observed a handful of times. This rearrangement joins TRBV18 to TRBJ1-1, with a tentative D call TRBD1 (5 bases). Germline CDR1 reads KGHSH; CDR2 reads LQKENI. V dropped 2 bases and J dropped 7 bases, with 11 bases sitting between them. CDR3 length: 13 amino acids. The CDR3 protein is CASSPMRDSEAFF. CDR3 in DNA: TGTGCCAGCTCACCAATGAGAGACAGTGAAGCTTTCTTT.

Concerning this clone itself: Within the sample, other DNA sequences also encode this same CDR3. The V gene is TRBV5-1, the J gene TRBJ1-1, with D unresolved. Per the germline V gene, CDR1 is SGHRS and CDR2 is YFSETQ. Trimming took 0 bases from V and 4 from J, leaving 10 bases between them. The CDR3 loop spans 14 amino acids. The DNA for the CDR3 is TGCGCCAGCAGCTTGGCCGGGGTGGGCACTGAAGCTTTCTTT. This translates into CASSLAGVGTEAFF.

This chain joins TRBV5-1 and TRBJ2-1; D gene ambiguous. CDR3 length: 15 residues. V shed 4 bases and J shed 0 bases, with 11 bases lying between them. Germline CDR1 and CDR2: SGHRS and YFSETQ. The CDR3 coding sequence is TGCGCCAGCAGCCCGGAGCTACACTCCTACAATGAGCAGTTCTTC. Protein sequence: CASSPELHSYNEQFF.

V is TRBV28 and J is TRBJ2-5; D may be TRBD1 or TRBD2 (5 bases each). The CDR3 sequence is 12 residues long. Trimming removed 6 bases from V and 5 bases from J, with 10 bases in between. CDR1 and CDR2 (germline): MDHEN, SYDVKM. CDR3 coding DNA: TGTGCCAGCAGCTGGGGGAGCGAGACCCAGTACTTC. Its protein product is CASSWGSETQYF.

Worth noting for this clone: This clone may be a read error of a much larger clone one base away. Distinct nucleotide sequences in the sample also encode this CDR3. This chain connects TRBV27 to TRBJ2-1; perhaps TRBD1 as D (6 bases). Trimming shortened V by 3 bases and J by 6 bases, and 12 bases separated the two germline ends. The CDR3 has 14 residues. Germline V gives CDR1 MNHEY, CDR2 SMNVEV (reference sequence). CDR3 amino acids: CASSFNREGNEQFF. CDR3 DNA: TGTGCCAGCAGTTTTAACAGGGAAGGCAATGAGCAGTTCTTC.

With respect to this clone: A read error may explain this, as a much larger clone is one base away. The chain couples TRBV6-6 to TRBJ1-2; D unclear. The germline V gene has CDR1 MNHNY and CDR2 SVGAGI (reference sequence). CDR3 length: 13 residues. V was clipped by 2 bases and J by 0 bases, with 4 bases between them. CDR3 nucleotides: TGTGCCAGCAGTTACGGGGCTAACTATGGCTACACCTTC. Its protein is CASSYGANYGYTF.

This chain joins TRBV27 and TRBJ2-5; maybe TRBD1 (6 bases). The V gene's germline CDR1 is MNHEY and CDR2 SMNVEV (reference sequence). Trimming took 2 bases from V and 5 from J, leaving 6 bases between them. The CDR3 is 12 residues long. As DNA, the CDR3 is TGTGCCAGCAGTTTAACAGGGGAGACCCAGTACTTC. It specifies CASSLTGETQYF.

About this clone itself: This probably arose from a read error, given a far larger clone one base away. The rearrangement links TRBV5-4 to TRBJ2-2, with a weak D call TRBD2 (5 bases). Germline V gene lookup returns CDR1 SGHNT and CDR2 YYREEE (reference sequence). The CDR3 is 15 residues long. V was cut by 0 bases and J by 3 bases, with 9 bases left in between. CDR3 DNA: TGTGCCAGCAGCTTGGGGTGGACTTACACCGGGGAGCTGTTTTTT. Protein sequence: CASSLGWTYTGELFF.

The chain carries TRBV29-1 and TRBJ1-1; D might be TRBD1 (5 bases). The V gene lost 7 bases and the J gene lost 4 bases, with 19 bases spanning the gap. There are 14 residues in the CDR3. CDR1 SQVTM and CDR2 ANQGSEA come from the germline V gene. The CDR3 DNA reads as TGCAGCGCCCCAGTGCGGGGGGGGGTCACTGAAGCTTTCTTT. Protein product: CSAPVRGGVTEAFF.

CDR3 region: CASSFPRQGTNTEAFF. The CDR3 DNA reads TGTGCCAGCAGCTTCCCCAGACAGGGCACCAACACTGAAGCTTTCTTT. The rearrangement joins TRBV7-8 to TRBJ1-1, with 7 bases lining up with TRBD1. CDR1 is SGHVS, CDR2 FQNEAQ, per germline. The CDR3 has 16 amino acids. The V and J ends lost 3 bases and 2 bases, in that order; junction bases with no gene match: 9.